The next 12 T cell receptor beta chains were all read from a single sample in a study of T cells after posttransplantation cyclophosphamide. Generated by immunoSEQ multiplex PCR, the TCRdb table keeps only in-frame clones and is missing some. The sample carries some 27,000 clones, 70% to 90% recorded once. The sample taken for sequencing was PBMCs. These receptors were taken from a man aged 45-65 years.

The chain employs TRBV5-6 and TRBJ2-7, with no clear D. The CDR3 runs to 11 residues. Germline CDR1 is SGHDT and CDR2 is YYEEEE. Trimming removed 3 bases at V and 3 bases at J, with 4 bases between. The CDR3 sequence is CASSSGYEQYF. DNA of the CDR3: TGTGCCAGCAGCTCGGGCTACGAGCAGTACTTC.

The J gene is TRBJ2-3, the V gene TRBV11-2, with 9 bases lining up with TRBD2. The V gene's germline CDR1 is SGHAT and CDR2 FQNNGV. This CDR3 is built from 19 residues. The V gene end was trimmed by 5 bases and the J gene end by 4 bases; junction bases not matched to a gene: 19. The chain's CDR3 is CASSRSTFLGGGASDTQYF. In nucleotides, the CDR3 is TGTGCCAGCAGCCGAAGCACCTTCCTTGGCGGGGGGGCGTCAGATACGCAGTATTTT.

The rearrangement uses TRBV29-1 and TRBJ1-5; tentative D call: TRBD1 (6 bases). CDR1 is SQVTM and CDR2 is ANQGSEA in the germline V gene. The V and J ends lost 4 bases and 3 bases respectively, with 10 bases between them. The CDR3 runs 13 residues. The CDR3 sequence: CSVVQGINQPQHF. DNA for the CDR3: TGCAGCGTTGTACAGGGAATCAATCAGCCCCAGCATTTT.

The genes are TRBV6-6 and TRBJ2-7, with D possibly TRBD1 on 6 matching bases. From germline, CDR1 is MNHNY and CDR2 SVGAGI (reference sequence). The CDR3 runs to 13 residues. Deletions cut 6 bases from V and 2 bases from J, with 11 bases between. The CDR3 bases are TGTGCCAGCAGACTGACAGGTACCTACGAGCAGTACTTC. Amino acid sequence: CASRLTGTYEQYF.

The CDR3 loop is CASSLGPGTGPGLASYNEQFF. The CDR3, as DNA: TGCGCCAGCAGCTTGGGCCCCGGGACAGGGCCAGGGCTAGCCTCCTACAATGAGCAGTTCTTC. The gene calls are TRBV5-1 and TRBJ2-1; 9 nucleotides agree with TRBD1. The CDR3 consists of 21 residues. With V trimmed by 0 bases and J by 0 bases, 16 bases remained unmatched. Germline CDR1 reads SGHRS; CDR2 reads YFSETQ.

The chain has TRBV25-1 and TRBJ2-1, with D perhaps matching TRBD1 (7 bases). CDR1 is MGHDK and CDR2 is SYGVNS in the germline V gene. Trimming took 1 base from V and 9 from J, leaving 16 bases between them. The CDR3 runs 15 residues. The CDR3 nucleotides read TGTGCCAGCAGTGAATGGGGCACAGGGGAGGTTGAGCAGTTCTTC. Protein: CASSEWGTGEVEQFF.

The chain has TRBV7-9 and TRBJ1-5; a weak D match, TRBD1 (6 bases). Germline CDR1 reads SEHNR; CDR2 reads FQNEAQ (reference sequence). Trimming shortened V by 5 bases and J by 7 bases, and 15 bases separated the two germline ends. This CDR3 comprises 14 residues. CDR3 DNA sequence: TGTGCCAGCAGCCCAGCAGGGGTTGGGCAGCCCCAGCATTTT. Translated, it gives CASSPAGVGQPQHF.

The V and J genes are TRBV19 and TRBJ1-6, with 7 nucleotides matching TRBD1. CDR1 and CDR2 (germline): LNHDA, SQIVND (reference sequence). Unmatched junction bases numbered 3, after V lost 7 bases and J lost 0 bases. This CDR3 is 15 amino acids long. As DNA, the CDR3 is TGTGCCAGTAACAGGGGAAGCTCCTATAATTCACCCCTCCACTTT. Its translation is CASNRGSSYNSPLHF.

The chain recombines TRBV27 with TRBJ2-6, with TRBD1 as a possible D gene (6 bases). This CDR3 is built from 15 residues. CDR1 MNHEY and CDR2 SMNVEV come from the germline V gene (reference sequence). Trimming shortened V by 2 bases and J by 2 bases, and 7 bases separated the two germline ends. The CDR3 nucleotides read TGTGCCAGCAGTTTAGGGACAACTGGGGCCAACGTCCTGACTTTC. This encodes CASSLGTTGANVLTF.

V usage is TRBV30 and J usage is TRBJ2-4; TRBD1 aligns across 8 bases. V was clipped by 1 base and J by 13 bases; unmatched bases: 6. CDR3 size: 12 residues. The germline CDR1 and CDR2 sequences are GTSNPN and SVGIG (reference sequence). In DNA form, the CDR3 reads TGTGCCTGGAGTGAGTCGACAGGGGCACAGTACTTC. It translates to CAWSESTGAQYF. Complete variable domain (other parts from reference TRBV30 and TRBJ2-4): SQTIHQWPATLVQPVGSPLSLECTVEGTSNPNLYWYRQAAGRGLQLLFYSVGIGQISSEVPQNLSASRPQDRQFILSSKKLLLSDSGFYLCAWSESTGAQYFGAGTRLSVL.

The J gene is TRBJ2-7, the V gene TRBV29-1; 8 nucleotides line up with TRBD1. The germline CDR1 and CDR2 sequences are SQVTM and ANQGSEA. CDR3 length: 13 residues. V gave up 5 bases and J gave up 1 base; unmatched junction bases: 4. DNA for the CDR3: TGCAGCGTTCGGACAGGGCGATCCTACGAGCAGTACTTC. Its translation is CSVRTGRSYEQYF.

This clone was picked up a small number of times. The rearrangement joins TRBV11-2 to TRBJ2-1, with D tentatively TRBD2 (6 bases). Trimming took off 2 bases at V and 7 bases at J, with 15 bases between the two ends. Germline loops: CDR1 SGHAT, CDR2 FQNNGV. CDR3 length equals 15 residues. CDR3 loop: CASSLLQYRGNEQFF. Here the CDR3 DNA reads TGTGCCAGCAGCTTACTGCAGTACCGGGGGAATGAGCAGTTCTTC.